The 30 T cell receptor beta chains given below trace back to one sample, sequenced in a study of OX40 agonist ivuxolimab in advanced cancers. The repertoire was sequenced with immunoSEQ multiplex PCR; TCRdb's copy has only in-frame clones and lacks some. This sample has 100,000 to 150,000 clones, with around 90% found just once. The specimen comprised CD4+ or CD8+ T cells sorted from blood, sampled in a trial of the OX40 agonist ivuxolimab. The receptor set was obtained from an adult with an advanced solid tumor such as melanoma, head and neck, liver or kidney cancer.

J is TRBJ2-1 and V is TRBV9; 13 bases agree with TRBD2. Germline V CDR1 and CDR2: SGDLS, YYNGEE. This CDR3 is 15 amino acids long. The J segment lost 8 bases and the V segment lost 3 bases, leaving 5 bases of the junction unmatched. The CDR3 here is CASSAGLAGTDEQFF. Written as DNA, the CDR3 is TGTGCCAGCAGCGCGGGACTAGCGGGAACCGATGAGCAGTTCTTC.

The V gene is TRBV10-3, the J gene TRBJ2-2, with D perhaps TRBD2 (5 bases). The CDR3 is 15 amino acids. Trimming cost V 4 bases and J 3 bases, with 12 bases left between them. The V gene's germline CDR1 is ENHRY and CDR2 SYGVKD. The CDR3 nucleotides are TGTGCCATCAGTGCCCCTACTAGTCACACCGGGGAGCTGTTTTTT. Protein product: CAISAPTSHTGELFF.

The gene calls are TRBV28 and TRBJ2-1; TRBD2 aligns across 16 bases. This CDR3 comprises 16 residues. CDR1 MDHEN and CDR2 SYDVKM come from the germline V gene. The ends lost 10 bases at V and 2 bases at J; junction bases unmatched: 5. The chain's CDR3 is CATGTSGRGTYNEQFF. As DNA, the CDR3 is TGTGCCACAGGGACTAGCGGGAGGGGTACCTACAATGAGCAGTTCTTC.

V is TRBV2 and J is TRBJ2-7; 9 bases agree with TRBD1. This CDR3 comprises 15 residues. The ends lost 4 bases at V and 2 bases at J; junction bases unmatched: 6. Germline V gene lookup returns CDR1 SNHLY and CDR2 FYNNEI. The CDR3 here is CASSGPDRGTYEQYF. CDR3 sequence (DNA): TGTGCCAGCAGTGGACCGGACAGGGGTACCTACGAGCAGTACTTC.

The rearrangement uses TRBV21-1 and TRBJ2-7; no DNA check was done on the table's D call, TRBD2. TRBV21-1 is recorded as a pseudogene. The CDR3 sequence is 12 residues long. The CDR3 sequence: CASSSSTYEQYF. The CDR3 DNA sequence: TGTGCCAGCAGCAGTAGTACCTACGAGCAGTACTTC.

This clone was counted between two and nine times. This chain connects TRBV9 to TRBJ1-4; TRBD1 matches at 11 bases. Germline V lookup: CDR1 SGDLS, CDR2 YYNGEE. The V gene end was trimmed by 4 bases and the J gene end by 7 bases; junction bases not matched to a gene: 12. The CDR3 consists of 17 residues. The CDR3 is CASSPRDRGWSREKLFF. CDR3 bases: TGTGCCAGCAGCCCACGGGACAGGGGGTGGTCGCGTGAAAAACTGTTTTTT.

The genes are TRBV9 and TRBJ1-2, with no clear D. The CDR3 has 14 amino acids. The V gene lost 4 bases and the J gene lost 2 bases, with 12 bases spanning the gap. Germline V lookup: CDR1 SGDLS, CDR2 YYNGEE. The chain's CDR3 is CASSTPGQNYGYTF. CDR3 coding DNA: TGTGCCAGCAGCACACCTGGGCAGAACTATGGCTACACCTTC.

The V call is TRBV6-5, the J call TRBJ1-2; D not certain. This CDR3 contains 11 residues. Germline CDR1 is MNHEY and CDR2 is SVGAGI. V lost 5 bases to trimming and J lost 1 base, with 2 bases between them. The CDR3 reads CASSHNYGYTF. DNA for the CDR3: TGTGCCAGCAGTCATAACTATGGCTACACCTTC.

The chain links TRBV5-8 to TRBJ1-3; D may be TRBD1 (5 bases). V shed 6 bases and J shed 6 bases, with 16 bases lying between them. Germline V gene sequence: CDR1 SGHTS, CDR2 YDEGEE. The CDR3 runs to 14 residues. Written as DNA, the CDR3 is TGTGCCAGCACCGATCCCGGGGGGGAAAACACCATATATTTT. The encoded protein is CASTDPGGENTIYF.

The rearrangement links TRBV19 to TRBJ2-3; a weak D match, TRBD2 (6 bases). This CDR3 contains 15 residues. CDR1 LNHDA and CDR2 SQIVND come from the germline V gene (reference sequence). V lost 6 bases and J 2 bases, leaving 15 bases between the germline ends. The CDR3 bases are TGTGCCAGTAGGGGGACCCAGGGACTCACAGATACGCAGTATTTT. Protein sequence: CASRGTQGLTDTQYF.

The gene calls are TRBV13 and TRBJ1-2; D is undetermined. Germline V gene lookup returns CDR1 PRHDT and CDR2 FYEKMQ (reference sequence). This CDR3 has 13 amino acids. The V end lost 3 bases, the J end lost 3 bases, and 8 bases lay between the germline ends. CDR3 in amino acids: CASSFREDYGYTF. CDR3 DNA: TGTGCCAGCAGCTTCCGGGAAGACTATGGCTACACCTTC.

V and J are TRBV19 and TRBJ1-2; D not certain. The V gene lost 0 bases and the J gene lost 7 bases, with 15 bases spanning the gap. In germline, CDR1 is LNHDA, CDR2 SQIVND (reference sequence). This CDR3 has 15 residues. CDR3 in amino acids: CASSIEGWGGSGYTF. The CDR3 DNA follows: TGTGCCAGTAGTATAGAAGGATGGGGAGGGTCTGGCTACACCTTC.

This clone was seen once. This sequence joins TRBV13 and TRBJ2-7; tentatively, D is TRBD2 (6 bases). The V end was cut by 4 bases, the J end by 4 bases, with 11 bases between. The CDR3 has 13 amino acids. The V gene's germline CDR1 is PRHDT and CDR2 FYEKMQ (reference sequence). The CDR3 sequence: CASSSDREYEQYF. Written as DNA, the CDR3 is TGTGCCAGCAGCTCCGACCGGGAGTACGAGCAGTACTTC.

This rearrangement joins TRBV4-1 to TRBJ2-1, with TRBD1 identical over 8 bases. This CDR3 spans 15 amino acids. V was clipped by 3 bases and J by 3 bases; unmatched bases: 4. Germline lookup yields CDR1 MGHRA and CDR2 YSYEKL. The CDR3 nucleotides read TGCGCCAGCAGCCAGACAGGGGAATTCTACAATGAGCAGTTCTTC. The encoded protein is CASSQTGEFYNEQFF.

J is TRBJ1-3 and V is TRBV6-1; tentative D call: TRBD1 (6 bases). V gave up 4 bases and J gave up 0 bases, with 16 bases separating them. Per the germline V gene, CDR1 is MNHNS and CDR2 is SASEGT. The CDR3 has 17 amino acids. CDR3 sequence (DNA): TGTGCCAGCAGTGGATGGGGGACAACGAACTCTGGAAACACCATATATTTT. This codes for CASSGWGTTNSGNTIYF.

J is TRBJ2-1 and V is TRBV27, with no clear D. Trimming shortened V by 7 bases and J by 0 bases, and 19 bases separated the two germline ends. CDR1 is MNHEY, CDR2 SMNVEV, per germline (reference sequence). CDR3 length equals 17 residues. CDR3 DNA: TGTGCCAGCACCGCGGAGTCCCTATTCCCCTCCTACAATGAGCAGTTCTTC. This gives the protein CASTAESLFPSYNEQFF.

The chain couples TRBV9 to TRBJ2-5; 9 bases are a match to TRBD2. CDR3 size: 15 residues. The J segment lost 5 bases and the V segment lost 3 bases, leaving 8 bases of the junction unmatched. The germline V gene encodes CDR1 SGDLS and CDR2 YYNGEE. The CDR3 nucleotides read TGTGCCAGCAGCGGAACTAGCGGGTCTTACGAGACCCAGTACTTC. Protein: CASSGTSGSYETQYF.

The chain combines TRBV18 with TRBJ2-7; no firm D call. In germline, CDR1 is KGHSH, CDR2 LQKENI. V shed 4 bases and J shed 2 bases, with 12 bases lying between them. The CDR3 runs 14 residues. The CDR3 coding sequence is TGTGCCAGCTCACAAACCCCTACGGCCTACGAGCAGTACTTC. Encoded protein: CASSQTPTAYEQYF.

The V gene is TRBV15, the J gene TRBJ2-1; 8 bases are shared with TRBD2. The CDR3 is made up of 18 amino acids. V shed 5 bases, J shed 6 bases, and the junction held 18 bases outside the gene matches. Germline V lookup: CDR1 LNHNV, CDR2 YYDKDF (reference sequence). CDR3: CATSPRLAPEVPGNEQFF. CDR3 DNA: TGTGCCACCAGCCCTCGACTAGCGCCCGAAGTTCCGGGCAATGAGCAGTTCTTC.

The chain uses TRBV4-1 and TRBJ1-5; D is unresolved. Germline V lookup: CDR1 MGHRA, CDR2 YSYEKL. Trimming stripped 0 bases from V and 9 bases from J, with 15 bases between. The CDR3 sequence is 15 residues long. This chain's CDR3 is CASSQDPGWARPQHF. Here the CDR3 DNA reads TGCGCCAGCAGCCAAGATCCGGGGTGGGCCAGGCCCCAGCATTTT.

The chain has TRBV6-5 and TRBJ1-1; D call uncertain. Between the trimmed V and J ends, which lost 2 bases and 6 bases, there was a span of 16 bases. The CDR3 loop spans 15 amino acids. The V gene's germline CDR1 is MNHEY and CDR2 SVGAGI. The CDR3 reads CASSYRPDGKAEAFF. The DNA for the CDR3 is TGTGCCAGCAGTTACCGTCCAGACGGGAAGGCTGAAGCTTTCTTT.

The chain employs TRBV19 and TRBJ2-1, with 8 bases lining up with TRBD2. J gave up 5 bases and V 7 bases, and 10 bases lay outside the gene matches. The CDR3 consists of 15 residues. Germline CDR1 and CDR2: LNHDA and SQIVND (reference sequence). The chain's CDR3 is CASTFSRGVDNEQFF. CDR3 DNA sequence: TGTGCCAGTACCTTTTCGCGGGGGGTGGACAATGAGCAGTTCTTC.

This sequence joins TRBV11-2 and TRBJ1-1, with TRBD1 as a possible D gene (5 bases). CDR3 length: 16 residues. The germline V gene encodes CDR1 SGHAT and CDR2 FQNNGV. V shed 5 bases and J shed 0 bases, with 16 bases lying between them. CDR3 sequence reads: CASSRDSGRMNTEAFF. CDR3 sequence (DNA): TGTGCCAGCAGCCGGGACTCGGGACGCATGAACACTGAAGCTTTCTTT.

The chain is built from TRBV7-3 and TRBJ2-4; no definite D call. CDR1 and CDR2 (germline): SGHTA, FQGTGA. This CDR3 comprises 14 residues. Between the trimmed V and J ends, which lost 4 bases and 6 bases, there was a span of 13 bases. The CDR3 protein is CASSSPSAGNIQYF. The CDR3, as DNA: TGTGCCAGCAGCTCCCCCAGCGCAGGAAACATTCAGTACTTC.

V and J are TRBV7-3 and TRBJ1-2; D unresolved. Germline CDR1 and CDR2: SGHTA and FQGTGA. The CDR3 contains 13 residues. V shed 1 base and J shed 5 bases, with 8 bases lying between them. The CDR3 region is CASSLSDGYGYTF. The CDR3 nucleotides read TGTGCCAGCAGCTTAAGCGATGGGTATGGCTACACCTTC.

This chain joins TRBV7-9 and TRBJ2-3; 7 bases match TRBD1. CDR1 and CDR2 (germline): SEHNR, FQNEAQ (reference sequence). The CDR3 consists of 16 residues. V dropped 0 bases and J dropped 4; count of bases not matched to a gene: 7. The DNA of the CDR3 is TGTGCCAGCAGCTTAGCTCTGCAAACAGGGGCAGATACGCAGTATTTT. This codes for CASSLALQTGADTQYF.

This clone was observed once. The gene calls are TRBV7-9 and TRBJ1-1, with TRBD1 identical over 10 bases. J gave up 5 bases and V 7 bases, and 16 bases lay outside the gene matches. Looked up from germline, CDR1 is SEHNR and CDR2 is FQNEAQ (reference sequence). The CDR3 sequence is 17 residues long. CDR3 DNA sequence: TGTGCCAGCACCCCACGGGGACAGGGGACGGTATGGACTGAAGCTTTCTTT. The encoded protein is CASTPRGQGTVWTEAFF.

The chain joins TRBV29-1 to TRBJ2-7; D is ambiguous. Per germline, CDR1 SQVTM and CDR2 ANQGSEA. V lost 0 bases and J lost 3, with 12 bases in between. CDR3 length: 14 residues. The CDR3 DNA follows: TGCAGCGTTGAAGACGGAAACTCCGTCTACGAGCAGTACTTC. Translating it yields CSVEDGNSVYEQYF.

This chain's CDR3 is CASSLTSGTYEQYF. Here the CDR3 DNA reads TGTGCCAGCAGCTTGACTAGCGGGACCTACGAGCAGTACTTC. J is TRBJ2-7 and V is TRBV5-4; 10 bases match TRBD2. CDR1 is SGHNT, CDR2 YYREEE, per germline (reference sequence). J gave up 2 bases and V 1 base, and 0 bases lay outside the gene matches. This CDR3 has 14 residues. The full variable domain, rest sourced from reference TRBV5-4 and TRBJ2-7, is ETGVTQSPTHLIKTRGQQVTLRCSSQSGHNTVSWYQQALGQGPQFIFQYYREEENGRGNFPPRFSGLQFPNYSSELNVNALELDDSALYLCASSLTSGTYEQYFGPGTRLTVT.

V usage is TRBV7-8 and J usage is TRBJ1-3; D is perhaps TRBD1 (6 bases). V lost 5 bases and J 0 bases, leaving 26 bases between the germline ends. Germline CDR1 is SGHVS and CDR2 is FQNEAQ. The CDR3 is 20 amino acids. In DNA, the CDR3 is TGTGCCAGCAGCCCGACCCCAAGGACAGTTTCACCCATCTCTGGAAACACCATATATTTT. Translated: CASSPTPRTVSPISGNTIYF.